Listed below are T cell receptor beta chains from one sample, sequenced in a study of T cell repertoires in cytomegalovirus infection. TCRdb reanalysed the reads using MiXCR and keeps one entry per CDR3 protein. The data show about 180,000 distinct CDR3 sequences, around 14% seen once. Sequencing was carried out using PBMCs. The receptors originated from a human donor in good health (CMV status not recorded). Some clones in this sample may be carry-over from other donors' samples. CDR3s include the opening cysteine and the closing phenylalanine or tryptophan. The order of the fields is CDR3 protein, CDR3 DNA, clone size, D gene, V gene, J gene. The D gene is left open where the match is weak. A row's size may be missing; if present it is once, few, many or a size class.

CDR3 protein: CASSLWELESYEQYF
CDR3 DNA: TGTGCCAGCAGTTTATGGGAACTTGAATCCTACGAGCAGTACTTC
clone size: few
D gene: NA
V gene: TRBV12-3/TRBV12-4
J gene: TRBJ2-7

CDR3 protein: CASSRTSHGYNEQFF
CDR3 DNA: TGTGCCAGCAGCCGGACCTCCCACGGCTACAATGAGCAGTTCTTC
clone size: many
D gene: NA
V gene: TRBV7-2
J gene: TRBJ2-1

CDR3 protein: CASSLAGQGAGVDTQYF
CDR3 DNA: TGTGCCAGCAGCTTAGCGGGACAGGGAGCAGGGGTAGATACGCAGTATTTT
clone size: many
D gene: TRBD1
V gene: TRBV7-2
J gene: TRBJ2-3

CDR3 protein: CASSLGLAGGKETQYF
CDR3 DNA: TGTGCCAGCAGCCTAGGACTAGCGGGGGGGAAAGAGACCCAGTACTTC
clone size: NA
D gene: TRBD2
V gene: TRBV5-6
J gene: TRBJ2-5

CDR3 protein: CASSYSDNTEAFF
CDR3 DNA: TGTGCCAGCAGTTACTCTGATAACACTGAAGCTTTCTTT
clone size: many
D gene: NA
V gene: TRBV6-6
J gene: TRBJ1-1

CDR3 protein: CASSRGQGDYTEAFF
CDR3 DNA: TGCGCCAGCAGCCGCGGACAGGGGGACTACACTGAAGCTTTCTTT
clone size: few
D gene: TRBD1
V gene: TRBV4-1
J gene: TRBJ1-1

CDR3 protein: CAISEDAGELFF
CDR3 DNA: TGTGCCATCAGTGAGGACGCCGGGGAGCTGTTTTTT
clone size: NA
D gene: NA
V gene: TRBV10-3
J gene: TRBJ2-2

CDR3 protein: CASSSMTGRLNQPQHF
CDR3 DNA: TGTGCCAGCAGCTCGATGACGGGACGGCTTAATCAGCCCCAGCATTTT
clone size: many
D gene: NA
V gene: TRBV7-8
J gene: TRBJ1-5

CDR3 protein: CASSLRPNQPQHF
CDR3 DNA: TGTGCCAGCAGCTTGCGGCCCAATCAGCCCCAGCATTTT
clone size: many
D gene: NA
V gene: TRBV7-6
J gene: TRBJ1-5

CDR3 protein: CASSPRGANEQFF
CDR3 DNA: TGTGCCAGCAGCCCCAGGGGGGCCAATGAGCAGTTCTTC
clone size: NA
D gene: NA
V gene: TRBV11-3
J gene: TRBJ2-1

CDR3 protein: CASSQSRNYEQYF
CDR3 DNA: TGTGCCAGCAGCCAAAGTAGGAACTACGAGCAGTACTTC
clone size: few
D gene: NA
V gene: TRBV7-2
J gene: TRBJ2-7

CDR3 protein: CASSALVVKTQYF
CDR3 DNA: TGTGCCAGCAGCGCATTAGTTGTGAAGACCCAGTACTTC
clone size: many
D gene: NA
V gene: TRBV7-2
J gene: TRBJ2-5

CDR3 protein: CASSLESSSYNEQFF
CDR3 DNA: TGTGCCAGCAGCTTAGAGTCGAGCTCCTACAATGAGCAGTTCTTC
clone size: many
D gene: NA
V gene: TRBV5-1
J gene: TRBJ2-1

CDR3 protein: CASSLEGTGLYEQYF
CDR3 DNA: TGCGCCAGCAGCTTGGAAGGGACAGGGCTCTACGAGCAGTACTTC
clone size: NA
D gene: TRBD1
V gene: TRBV5-1
J gene: TRBJ2-7

CDR3 protein: CASSRRGGESYTYEQYF
CDR3 DNA: TGTGCCAGCAGCCGGAGAGGGGGCGAATCCTATACCTACGAGCAGTACTTC
clone size: many
D gene: TRBD1
V gene: TRBV7-2
J gene: TRBJ2-7

CDR3 protein: CASSHPVNTEAFF
CDR3 DNA: TGTGCCAGCAGCCATCCCGTGAACACTGAAGCTTTCTTT
clone size: many
D gene: NA
V gene: TRBV6-1
J gene: TRBJ1-1

CDR3 protein: CASSLTGGAGVGTEAFF
CDR3 DNA: TGTGCCAGCAGCCTAACAGGGGGCGCCGGTGTTGGCACTGAAGCTTTCTTT
clone size: many
D gene: TRBD1
V gene: TRBV7-2
J gene: TRBJ1-1

CDR3 protein: CASSLWADIGTEAFF
CDR3 DNA: TGTGCCAGCAGTTTATGGGCCGACATTGGCACTGAAGCTTTCTTT
clone size: many
D gene: NA
V gene: TRBV12-3/TRBV12-4
J gene: TRBJ1-1

CDR3 protein: CAWSIVAGEHNEQFF
CDR3 DNA: TGTGCCTGGAGTATTGTTGCGGGAGAACACAATGAGCAGTTCTTC
clone size: NA
D gene: TRBD2
V gene: TRBV30
J gene: TRBJ2-1

CDR3 protein: CSARDELAAYEQYF
CDR3 DNA: TGCAGTGCTAGAGATGAGCTAGCGGCCTACGAGCAGTACTTC
clone size: NA
D gene: TRBD2
V gene: TRBV20-1
J gene: TRBJ2-7

CDR3 protein: CASSSGTYYEQYF
CDR3 DNA: TGTGCCAGCAGCTCCGGGACATACTACGAGCAGTACTTC
clone size: NA
D gene: NA
V gene: TRBV7-9
J gene: TRBJ2-7

CDR3 protein: CASSPLQGLAGNEQFF
CDR3 DNA: TGTGCCAGCAGTCCCCTGCAGGGACTAGCGGGAAATGAGCAGTTCTTC
clone size: many
D gene: TRBD2
V gene: TRBV6-2/TRBV6-3
J gene: TRBJ2-1

CDR3 protein: CSARDQARSYNEQFF
CDR3 DNA: TGCAGTGCTAGAGACCAGGCCCGTTCCTACAATGAGCAGTTCTTC
clone size: NA
D gene: NA
V gene: TRBV20-1
J gene: TRBJ2-1

CDR3 protein: CASSQDPALNTDTQYF
CDR3 DNA: TGCGCCAGCAGCCAAGATCCAGCGCTGAACACAGATACGCAGTATTTT
clone size: many
D gene: NA
V gene: TRBV4-1
J gene: TRBJ2-3

CDR3 protein: CASSLRLAYEQYF
CDR3 DNA: TGTGCCAGCAGCTTACGACTAGCTTACGAGCAGTACTTC
clone size: few
D gene: TRBD2
V gene: TRBV13
J gene: TRBJ2-7

CDR3 protein: CSVDSQAGYEQYF
CDR3 DNA: TGCAGCGTTGACTCACAAGCCGGCTACGAGCAGTACTTC
clone size: few
D gene: NA
V gene: TRBV29-1
J gene: TRBJ2-7

CDR3 protein: CSAPRVLSDEQYF
CDR3 DNA: TGCAGTGCCCCGAGAGTGTTGAGCGACGAGCAGTACTTC
clone size: NA
D gene: NA
V gene: TRBV20-1
J gene: TRBJ2-7

CDR3 protein: CASSESPVGYGYTF
CDR3 DNA: TGTGCCAGCAGCGAAAGCCCCGTGGGGTATGGCTACACCTTC
clone size: many
D gene: NA
V gene: TRBV7-8
J gene: TRBJ1-2

CDR3 protein: CASSYRHRWGTEAFF
CDR3 DNA: TGTGCCAGCAGTTACCGCCACCGTTGGGGCACTGAAGCTTTCTTT
clone size: NA
D gene: NA
V gene: TRBV6-2/TRBV6-3
J gene: TRBJ1-1

CDR3 protein: CSVLPNSGNTIYF
CDR3 DNA: TGCAGCGTTCTCCCAAACTCTGGAAACACCATATATTTT
clone size: NA
D gene: NA
V gene: TRBV29-1
J gene: TRBJ1-3

CDR3 protein: CASSLGLGGQETQYF
CDR3 DNA: TGTGCCAGCAGTTTAGGACTTGGCGGCCAAGAGACCCAGTACTTC
clone size: many
D gene: NA
V gene: TRBV28
J gene: TRBJ2-5

CDR3 protein: CASGMGTPQHF
CDR3 DNA: TGTGCTAGTGGAATGGGGACGCCCCAGCATTTT
clone size: NA
D gene: NA
V gene: TRBV12-5
J gene: TRBJ1-5

CDR3 protein: CATSRDSYEQYF
CDR3 DNA: TGTGCCACCAGCAGGGACAGCTACGAGCAGTACTTC
clone size: NA
D gene: NA
V gene: TRBV15
J gene: TRBJ2-7

CDR3 protein: CASSDSERTEQFF
CDR3 DNA: TGTGCCAGCAGTGACTCGGAGAGGACAGAGCAGTTCTTC
clone size: many
D gene: NA
V gene: TRBV6-4
J gene: TRBJ2-1

CDR3 protein: CASSVTGTGNTEAFF
CDR3 DNA: TGTGCCAGCAGCGTCACCGGGACAGGGAACACTGAAGCTTTCTTT
clone size: many
D gene: TRBD1
V gene: TRBV5-6
J gene: TRBJ1-1

CDR3 protein: CASSWESGRMPEAFF
CDR3 DNA: TGTGCCAGCAGTTGGGAGTCTGGACGGATGCCTGAAGCTTTCTTT
clone size: many
D gene: NA
V gene: TRBV6-2/TRBV6-3
J gene: TRBJ1-1

CDR3 protein: CASSRQEPNSGNTIYF
CDR3 DNA: TGTGCCAGCAGCAGACAGGAGCCGAACTCTGGAAACACCATATATTTT
clone size: many
D gene: NA
V gene: TRBV7-2
J gene: TRBJ1-3

CDR3 protein: CASSLSGGAGTTYEQYF
CDR3 DNA: TGTGCCAGCAGCTTATCGGGTGGGGCTGGCACCACCTACGAGCAGTACTTC
clone size: few
D gene: NA
V gene: TRBV7-3
J gene: TRBJ2-7

CDR3 protein: CASSYKVGNSGNTIYF
CDR3 DNA: TGTGCCAGCAGCTACAAAGTTGGGAACTCTGGAAACACCATATATTTT
clone size: many
D gene: NA
V gene: TRBV7-2
J gene: TRBJ1-3

CDR3 protein: CASSLGGGQAYYEQYF
CDR3 DNA: TGTGCCAGCAGCTTAGGCGGGGGACAGGCTTACTACGAGCAGTACTTC
clone size: many
D gene: NA
V gene: TRBV7-2
J gene: TRBJ2-7

CDR3 protein: CASSLTPRGMVDTQYF
CDR3 DNA: TGTGCCAGCAGCTTAACGCCCAGGGGCATGGTAGATACGCAGTATTTT
clone size: many
D gene: NA
V gene: TRBV7-3
J gene: TRBJ2-3

CDR3 protein: CASSPSTFNRDNQPQHF
CDR3 DNA: TGTGCCAGCAGCCCATCAACATTCAACAGGGACAATCAGCCCCAGCATTTT
clone size: many
D gene: NA
V gene: TRBV7-4
J gene: TRBJ1-5

CDR3 protein: CASSSRAGGNTEAFF
CDR3 DNA: TGTGCCAGCAGCTCCCGGGCAGGGGGGAACACTGAAGCTTTCTTT
clone size: many
D gene: TRBD1
V gene: TRBV7-9
J gene: TRBJ1-1

CDR3 protein: CASSETGGGELFF
CDR3 DNA: TGCGCCAGCAGTGAGACAGGGGGCGGGGAGCTGTTTTTT
clone size: many
D gene: TRBD1
V gene: TRBV10-2
J gene: TRBJ2-2

CDR3 protein: CSVASGREVETQYF
CDR3 DNA: TGCAGCGTCGCCAGCGGGCGCGAGGTGGAGACCCAGTACTTC
clone size: NA
D gene: NA
V gene: TRBV29-1
J gene: TRBJ2-5

CDR3 protein: CASSFSGQLNQPQHF
CDR3 DNA: TGTGCCAGCAGTTTCTCGGGACAACTCAATCAGCCCCAGCATTTT
clone size: many
D gene: NA
V gene: TRBV28
J gene: TRBJ1-5

CDR3 protein: CASSLELAGAWNTGELFF
CDR3 DNA: TGTGCCAGCAGCTTAGAACTAGCGGGAGCTTGGAACACCGGGGAGCTGTTTTTT
clone size: many
D gene: TRBD2
V gene: TRBV7-2
J gene: TRBJ2-2

CDR3 protein: CASSLSVVSYEQYF
CDR3 DNA: TGTGCCAGCAGTTTATCGGTAGTCTCCTACGAGCAGTACTTC
clone size: NA
D gene: NA
V gene: TRBV28
J gene: TRBJ2-7

CDR3 protein: CASSLVVGYNQPQHF
CDR3 DNA: TGTGCCAGCAGCTTAGTAGTCGGTTACAATCAGCCCCAGCATTTT
clone size: many
D gene: NA
V gene: TRBV7-2
J gene: TRBJ1-5

CDR3 protein: CASRLGEGRYEQYF
CDR3 DNA: TGTGCCAGCAGGCTTGGGGAGGGGAGGTACGAGCAGTACTTC
clone size: many
D gene: TRBD2
V gene: TRBV5-5
J gene: TRBJ2-7

CDR3 protein: CASSPLPSGGNYGYTF
CDR3 DNA: TGCGCCAGCAGCCCCCTCCCGTCGGGGGGAAACTATGGCTACACCTTC
clone size: NA
D gene: NA
V gene: TRBV4-1
J gene: TRBJ1-2

CDR3 protein: CATTTSGRLGGAFF
CDR3 DNA: TGTGCCACCACGACTAGCGGGAGACTAGGGGGCGCGTTCTTC
clone size: few
D gene: TRBD2
V gene: TRBV19
J gene: TRBJ2-1

CDR3 protein: CASSPSDRGSYSPLHF
CDR3 DNA: TGTGCCAGCAGCCCATCGGACAGGGGTTCCTATTCACCCCTCCACTTT
clone size: NA
D gene: TRBD1
V gene: TRBV3-1
J gene: TRBJ1-6

CDR3 protein: CASSQGGRPGSYSNQPQHF
CDR3 DNA: TGTGCCAGCAGCCAGGGGGGTCGTCCGGGATCTTATAGCAATCAGCCCCAGCATTTT
clone size: many
D gene: TRBD1
V gene: TRBV7-2
J gene: TRBJ1-5

CDR3 protein: CASRTSATGELFF
CDR3 DNA: TGTGCCAGCCGGACTAGCGCGACCGGGGAGCTGTTTTTT
clone size: NA
D gene: TRBD2
V gene: TRBV28
J gene: TRBJ2-2

CDR3 protein: CASNPDRGPSRRTEAFF
CDR3 DNA: TGTGCCAGCAATCCAGACAGGGGACCTTCAAGGAGGACTGAAGCTTTCTTT
clone size: NA
D gene: TRBD1
V gene: TRBV6-2/TRBV6-3
J gene: TRBJ1-1

CDR3 protein: CASSPYLLAGENTGELFF
CDR3 DNA: TGTGCCAGCAGCCCGTACTTACTAGCGGGGGAGAACACCGGGGAGCTGTTTTTT
clone size: few
D gene: TRBD2
V gene: TRBV7-3
J gene: TRBJ2-2

CDR3 protein: CASSVSGNQPQHF
CDR3 DNA: TGCGCCAGCAGTGTAAGTGGCAATCAGCCCCAGCATTTT
clone size: NA
D gene: NA
V gene: TRBV10-2
J gene: TRBJ1-5